The clone carrying this TCR beta chain was seen once. Per the original methods: The assay estimated nucleated cells by amplifying reference gene primers. Clones were read by immunoSEQ multiplex PCR, and TCRdb kept only the in-frame ones, dropping some. Clonal size and the V and J genes are those of that table, whereas D and trimming came from the DNA. Of about 95,000 clones listed, roughly 89% are singletons. This sample is drawn from a study of blood T cell repertoires in COVID-19. Study-wide background: Samples representing acute and convalescent COVID-19 were sourced from the United States, Italy and Spain. Nucleic acid was either cDNA or gDNA, and it came from T cells, B-cell-depleted T cells, or PBMCs.

Germline values: CDR1 SNHLY, CDR2 FYNNEI. CDR3 length: 15 residues. The trim removed 2 bases at V and 5 bases at J, leaving 1 base unmatched. Sequencing was done on a sample of peripheral blood. This chain links TRBV2 with TRBJ2-2; 11 bases align to TRBD2. This sequence originates from a woman between 65 and 79 years old with acute or convalescent COVID-19. The CDR3 loop reads CASSELAGGTGELFF. The DNA for the CDR3 is TGTGCCAGCAGTGAACTAGCGGGGGGAACCGGGGAGCTGTTTTTT.